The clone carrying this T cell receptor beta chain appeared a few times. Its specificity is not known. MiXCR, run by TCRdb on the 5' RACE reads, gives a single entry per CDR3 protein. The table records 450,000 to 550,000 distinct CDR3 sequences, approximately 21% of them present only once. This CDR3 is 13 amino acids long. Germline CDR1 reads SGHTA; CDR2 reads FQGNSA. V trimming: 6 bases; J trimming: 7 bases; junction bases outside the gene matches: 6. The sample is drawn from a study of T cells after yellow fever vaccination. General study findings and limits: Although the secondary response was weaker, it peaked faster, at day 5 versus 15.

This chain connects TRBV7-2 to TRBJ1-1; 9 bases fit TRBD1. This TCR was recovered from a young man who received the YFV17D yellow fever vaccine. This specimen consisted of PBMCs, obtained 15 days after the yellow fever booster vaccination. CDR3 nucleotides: TGTGCCAGCAGTTTCGACAGGGGGTTTGAAGCTTTCTTT. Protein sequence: CASSFDRGFEAFF.